Below, one TCR beta chain is given with its context. Its antigen remains undetermined. Qualities for individual bases were not recorded, and no much larger clone is one base off. The data stem from a study of control samples from healthy donors and cancer patients (dated by TCRdb to the early 2020s). The library was made by the immunoSEQ multiplex PCR assay. The source is immuneACCESS, and TCRdb retained only in-frame sequences with V and J called. Part of the clones is not carried over; for the studies checked, unresolved V genes explain less than half of this, and the remainder is unexplained. For this sample there are 100,000 to 120,000 clones; approximately 82% appear just once. Under 8.5% of the sample is taken by the ten largest. The CDR3 covers 12 residues, taking in both the cysteine and the phenylalanine. Only CDR3 DNA remains: 36 bases, in frame from the first base. The V and J ends are trimmed by 5 bases and 4 bases, leaving 8 bases between them. The germline V gene specifies MNHEY as CDR1 and SVGAGI as CDR2.

The receptor was isolated from a man between 18 and 35 years old in good health. The sequenced sample was blood. Recombination joined TRBV6-5 with TRBJ1-1; 5 matching bases give a weak D call of TRBD1. The bases read TGTGCCAGCAGTCCCGGGGGCACTGAAGCTTTCTTT. Its product reads: CASSPGGTEAFF.